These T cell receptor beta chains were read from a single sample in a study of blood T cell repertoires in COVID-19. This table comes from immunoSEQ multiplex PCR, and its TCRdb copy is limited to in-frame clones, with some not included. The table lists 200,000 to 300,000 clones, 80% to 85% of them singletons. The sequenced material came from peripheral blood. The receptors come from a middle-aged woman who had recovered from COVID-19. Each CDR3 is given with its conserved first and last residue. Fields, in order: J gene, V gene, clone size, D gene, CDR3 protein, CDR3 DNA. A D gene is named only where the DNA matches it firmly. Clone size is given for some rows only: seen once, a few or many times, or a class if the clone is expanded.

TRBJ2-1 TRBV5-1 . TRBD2 CASSLAAGGSRNEQFF TGCGCCAGCAGCTTGGCGGCGGGGGGCTCAAGGAATGAGCAGTTCTTC
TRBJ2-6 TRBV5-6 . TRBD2 CASGREPRSGANVLTF TGTGCCAGCGGGAGGGAGCCGAGGTCTGGGGCCAACGTCCTGACTTTC
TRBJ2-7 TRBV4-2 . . CASSQGRSSYEQYF TGTGCCAGCAGCCAAGGGAGAAGCTCCTACGAGCAGTACTTC
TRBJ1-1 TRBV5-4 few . CATTGGALEAFF TGTGCCACCACGGGGGGGGCCCTTGAAGCTTTCTTT
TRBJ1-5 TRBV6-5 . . CASRTTGKGPQHF TGTGCCAGCAGAACTACAGGGAAGGGTCCCCAGCATTTT
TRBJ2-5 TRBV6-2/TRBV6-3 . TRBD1 CASSYTGEAETQYF TGTGCCAGCAGTTACACAGGGGAAGCGGAGACCCAGTACTTC
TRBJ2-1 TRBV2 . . CASTGVSYNEQFF TGTGCCAGCACAGGGGTATCCTACAATGAGCAGTTCTTC
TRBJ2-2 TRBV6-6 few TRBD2 CASSLLAGGQNTGELFF TGTGCCAGCAGTCTACTAGCGGGGGGCCAGAACACCGGGGAGCTGTTTTTT
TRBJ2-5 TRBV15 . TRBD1 CATSIGQAYQETQYF TGTGCCACCAGCATAGGACAGGCGTACCAAGAGACCCAGTACTTC
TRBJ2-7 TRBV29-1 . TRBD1 CSVDLGQGNPEQYF TGCAGCGTTGATCTAGGACAGGGGAACCCCGAGCAGTACTTC
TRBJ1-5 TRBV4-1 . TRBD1 CASSQRESEWGTGEVWPQHF TGCGCCAGCAGCCAACGCGAATCCGAATGGGGGACAGGGGAGGTCTGGCCCCAGCATTTT
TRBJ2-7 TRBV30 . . CAWKQEYEQYF TGTGCCTGGAAACAGGAGTACGAGCAGTACTTC
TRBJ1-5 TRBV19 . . CASSNPQGVSNQPQHF TGTGCCAGTAGTAACCCACAGGGAGTGAGCAATCAGCCCCAGCATTTT
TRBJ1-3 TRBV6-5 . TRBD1 CASSYGYRGRGNTIYF TGTGCCAGCAGTTACGGATACAGGGGTAGGGGAAACACCATATATTTT
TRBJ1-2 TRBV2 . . CASSAQGPNYGYTF TGTGCCAGCAGTGCCCAGGGCCCTAACTATGGCTACACCTTC
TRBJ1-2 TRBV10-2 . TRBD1 CASSAGGHGYTF TGCGCCAGCAGCGCAGGGGGTCATGGCTACACCTTC
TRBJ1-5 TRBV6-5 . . CASSYSSDSNQPQHF TGTGCCAGCAGTTACTCGAGTGATAGCAATCAGCCCCAGCATTTT
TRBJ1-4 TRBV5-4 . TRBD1 CASSPRQGIGEKLFF TGTGCCAGCAGCCCCCGACAGGGGATAGGGGAAAAACTGTTTTTT
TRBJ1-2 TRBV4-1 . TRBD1 CASSLSRGRGLYGYTF TGCGCCAGCAGCCTTAGCCGTGGCAGGGGGCTTTATGGCTACACCTTC
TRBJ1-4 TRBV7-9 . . CASSLGQNNEKLFF TGTGCCAGCAGCTTAGGGCAGAATAATGAAAAACTGTTTTTT
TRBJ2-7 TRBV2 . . CASSDIEGSMNRYEQYF TGTGCCAGCAGTGACATAGAGGGCAGTATGAACCGATACGAGCAGTACTTC
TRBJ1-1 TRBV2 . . CASKRVTSAEAFF TGTGCCAGCAAGAGGGTTACCAGCGCTGAAGCTTTCTTT
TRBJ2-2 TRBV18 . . CASSPRAGAGELFF TGTGCCAGCTCACCACGGGCAGGGGCCGGGGAGCTGTTTTTT
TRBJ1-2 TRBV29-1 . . CSVEDPVTDYGYTF TGCAGCGTTGAAGATCCTGTGACAGACTATGGCTACACCTTC
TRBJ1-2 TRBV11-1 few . CASSSRGPYGYTF TGTGCCAGCAGCTCCAGGGGCCCCTATGGCTACACCTTC
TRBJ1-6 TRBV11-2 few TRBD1 CASSPRGQYNSPLHF TGTGCCAGCAGCCCAAGGGGGCAATATAATTCACCCCTCCACTTT
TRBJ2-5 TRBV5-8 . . CASSGQQETQYF TGTGCCAGCAGCGGACAGCAAGAGACCCAGTACTTC
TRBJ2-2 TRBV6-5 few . CASSYSNQVTGELFF TGTGCCAGCAGTTACTCGAATCAGGTGACCGGGGAGCTGTTTTTT
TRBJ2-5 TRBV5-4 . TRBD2 CASSLAPAGGRTETQYF TGTGCCAGCAGCTTAGCCCCGGCGGGGGGCAGGACGGAGACCCAGTACTTC
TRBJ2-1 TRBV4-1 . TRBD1 CASSHQGVSYNEQFF TGCGCCAGCAGCCACCAGGGGGTTTCCTACAATGAGCAGTTCTTC
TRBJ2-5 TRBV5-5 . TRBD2 CASSLSRGVQETQYF TGTGCCAGCAGCTTATCCCGGGGGGTCCAAGAGACCCAGTACTTC
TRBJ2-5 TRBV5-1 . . CASISTGSLQETQYF TGCGCCAGCATTAGTACCGGGAGTCTCCAAGAGACCCAGTACTTC